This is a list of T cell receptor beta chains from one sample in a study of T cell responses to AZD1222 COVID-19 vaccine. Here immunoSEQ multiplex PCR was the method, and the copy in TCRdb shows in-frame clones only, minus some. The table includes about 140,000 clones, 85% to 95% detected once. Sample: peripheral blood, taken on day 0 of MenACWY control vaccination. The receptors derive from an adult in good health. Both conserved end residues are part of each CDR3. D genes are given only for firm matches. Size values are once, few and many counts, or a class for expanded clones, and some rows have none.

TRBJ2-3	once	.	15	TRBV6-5	CASSHRVGGTDTQYF	TGTGCCAGCAGTCACCGCGTCGGGGGCACAGATACGCAGTATTTT
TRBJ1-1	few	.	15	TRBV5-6	CASSLASIFNTEAFF	TGTGCCAGCAGCTTGGCCTCCATCTTTAACACTGAAGCTTTCTTT
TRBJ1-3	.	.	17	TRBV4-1	CASSQGEGRSSGNTIYF	TGCGCCAGCAGCCAGGGTGAAGGACGGAGCTCTGGAAACACCATATATTTT
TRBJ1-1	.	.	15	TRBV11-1	CASSLEGGAVTEAFF	TGTGCCAGCAGCTTAGAAGGTGGGGCGGTCACTGAAGCTTTCTTT
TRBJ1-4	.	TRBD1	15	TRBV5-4	CASSSETGPTEKLFF	TGTGCCAGCAGCTCGGAGACAGGGCCCACGGAAAAACTGTTTTTT
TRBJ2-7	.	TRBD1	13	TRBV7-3	CASSVGRGYEQYF	TGTGCCAGCAGCGTGGGCAGGGGGTACGAGCAGTACTTC
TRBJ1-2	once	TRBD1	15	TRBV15	CATSRGTGANYGYTF	TGTGCCACCAGCAGAGGGACAGGAGCTAACTATGGCTACACCTTC
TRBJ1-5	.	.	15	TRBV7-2	CASSLVTGSNQPQHF	TGTGCCAGCAGCTTAGTTACCGGTAGCAATCAGCCCCAGCATTTT
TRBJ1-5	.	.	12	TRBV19	CASSGTGGPQHF	TGTGCCAGTAGCGGGACTGGGGGGCCCCAGCATTTT
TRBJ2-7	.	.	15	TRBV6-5	CASSASIFSRDEQYF	TGTGCCAGTTCCGCTTCTATATTTAGTCGGGACGAGCAGTACTTC
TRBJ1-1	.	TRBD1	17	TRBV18	CASSPKGQGASVTEAFF	TGTGCCAGCTCACCAAAGGGACAGGGGGCCTCTGTCACTGAAGCTTTCTTT
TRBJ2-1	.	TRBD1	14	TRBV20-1	CSASRGLLSNEQFF	TGCAGTGCTAGTAGGGGGCTACTATCCAATGAGCAGTTCTTC
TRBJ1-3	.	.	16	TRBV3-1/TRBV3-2	CASSPRGLGSGNTIYF	TGTGCCAGCAGCCCTAGAGGGCTGGGCTCTGGAAACACCATATATTTT
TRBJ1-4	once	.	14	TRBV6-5	CASSYGQGAEKLFF	TGTGCCAGCAGTTACGGGCAGGGCGCTGAAAAACTGTTTTTT
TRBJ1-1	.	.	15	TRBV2	CASSDNRQANTEAFF	TGTGCCAGCAGTGATAACAGGCAAGCGAACACTGAAGCTTTCTTT
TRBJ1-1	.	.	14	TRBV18	CASSPQGGNTEAFF	TGTGCCAGCTCACCTCAGGGAGGGAACACTGAAGCTTTCTTT
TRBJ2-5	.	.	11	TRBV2	CASSEGGAQYF	TGTGCCAGCAGTGAGGGCGGGGCCCAGTACTTC
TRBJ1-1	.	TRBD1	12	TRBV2	CASSWTGTEAFF	TGTGCCAGCAGCTGGACAGGGACTGAAGCTTTCTTT
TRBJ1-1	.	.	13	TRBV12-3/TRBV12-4	CASRLQGNTEAFF	TGTGCCAGCAGACTTCAGGGGAACACTGAAGCTTTCTTT
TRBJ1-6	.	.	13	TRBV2	CASRGEFNSPLHF	TGTGCCAGCAGGGGCGAGTTTAATTCACCCCTCCACTTT
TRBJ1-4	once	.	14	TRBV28	CASSPQTPNEKLFF	TGTGCCAGCAGTCCCCAGACTCCAAATGAAAAACTGTTTTTT
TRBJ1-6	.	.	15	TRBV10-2	CASSFRGAHNSPLHF	TGCGCCAGCAGTTTCAGGGGCGCCCATAATTCACCCCTCCACTTT
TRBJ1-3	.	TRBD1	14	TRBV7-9	CASSLAGGGNTIYF	TGTGCCAGCAGCTTAGCAGGGGGCGGAAACACCATATATTTT
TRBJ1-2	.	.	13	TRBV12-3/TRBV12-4	CASSLDGNYGYTF	TGTGCCAGCAGTTTAGACGGAAACTATGGCTACACCTTC
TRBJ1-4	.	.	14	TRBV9	CASSEDRIAEKLFF	TGTGCCAGCAGTGAAGACAGGATTGCTGAAAAACTGTTTTTT
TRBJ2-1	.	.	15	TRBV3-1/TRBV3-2	CASSQGLSSYNEQFF	TGTGCCAGCAGCCAAGGACTGAGCTCCTACAATGAGCAGTTCTTC
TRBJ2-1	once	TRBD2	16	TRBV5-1	CASSLAGGGPYNEQFF	TGCGCCAGCAGCTTGGCAGGCGGGGGTCCCTACAATGAGCAGTTCTTC
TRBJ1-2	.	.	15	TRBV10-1	CASSPRQEYIYGYTF	TGCGCCAGCAGCCCAAGACAGGAGTATATATATGGCTACACCTTC
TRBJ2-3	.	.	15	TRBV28	CASSPPPGNTDTQYF	TGTGCCAGCAGTCCGCCCCCCGGGAACACAGATACGCAGTATTTT
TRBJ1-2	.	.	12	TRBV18	CASSRTDYGYTF	TGTGCCAGCTCCCGAACGGACTATGGCTACACCTTC
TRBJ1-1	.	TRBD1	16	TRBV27	CASSSPQRQGGTEAFF	TGTGCCAGCAGTTCCCCACAAAGACAGGGGGGAACTGAAGCTTTCTTT
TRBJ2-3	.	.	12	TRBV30	CAWSPITDTQYF	TGTGCCTGGAGTCCGATAACAGATACGCAGTATTTT
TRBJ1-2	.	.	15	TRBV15	CATSRGRQGGNGYTF	TGTGCCACCAGCAGAGGTCGGCAGGGCGGGAATGGCTACACCTTC
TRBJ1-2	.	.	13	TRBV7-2	CASSPTGGYGYTF	TGTGCCAGCAGCCCAACCGGCGGGTATGGCTACACCTTC
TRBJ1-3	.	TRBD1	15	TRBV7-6	CARTGQAWSGNTIYF	TGTGCCAGGACGGGACAGGCTTGGTCTGGAAACACCATATATTTT
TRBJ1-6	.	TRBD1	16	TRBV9	CASSRLKTGDNSPLHF	TGTGCCAGCAGCAGACTAAAGACAGGGGATAATTCACCCCTCCACTTT
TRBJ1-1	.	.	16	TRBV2	CASRRTLTGYLTEAFF	TGTGCCAGCAGGAGGACTTTAACAGGGTATCTCACTGAAGCTTTCTTT
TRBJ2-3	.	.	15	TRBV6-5	CASRYSADGGNTQYF	TGTGCCAGCAGATATTCGGCGGACGGTGGTAATACGCAGTATTTT
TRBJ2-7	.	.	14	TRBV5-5	CASSFSGGGYEQYF	TGTGCCAGCAGCTTTTCCGGGGGCGGATACGAGCAGTACTTC
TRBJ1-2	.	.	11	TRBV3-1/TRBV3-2	CASSQESGYTF	TGTGCCAGCAGCCAAGAGAGCGGCTACACCTTC